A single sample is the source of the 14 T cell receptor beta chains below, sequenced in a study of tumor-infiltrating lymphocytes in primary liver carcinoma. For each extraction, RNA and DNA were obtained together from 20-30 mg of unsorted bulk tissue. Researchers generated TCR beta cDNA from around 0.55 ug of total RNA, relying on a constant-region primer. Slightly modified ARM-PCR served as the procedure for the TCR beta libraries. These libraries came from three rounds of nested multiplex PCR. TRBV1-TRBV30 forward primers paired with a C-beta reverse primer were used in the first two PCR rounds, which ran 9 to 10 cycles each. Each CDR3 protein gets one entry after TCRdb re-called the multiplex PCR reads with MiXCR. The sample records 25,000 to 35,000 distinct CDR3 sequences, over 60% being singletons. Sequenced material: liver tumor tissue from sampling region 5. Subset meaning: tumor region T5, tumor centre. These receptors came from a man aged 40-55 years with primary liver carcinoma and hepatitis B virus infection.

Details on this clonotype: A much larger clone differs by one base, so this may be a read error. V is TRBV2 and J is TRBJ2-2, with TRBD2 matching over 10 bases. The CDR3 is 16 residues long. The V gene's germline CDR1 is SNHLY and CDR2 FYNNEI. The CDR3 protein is CASTRLAGENTGEPFF. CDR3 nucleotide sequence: TGTGCCAGCACGAGGCTAGCGGGGGAAAACACCGGGGAGCCGTTTTTT.

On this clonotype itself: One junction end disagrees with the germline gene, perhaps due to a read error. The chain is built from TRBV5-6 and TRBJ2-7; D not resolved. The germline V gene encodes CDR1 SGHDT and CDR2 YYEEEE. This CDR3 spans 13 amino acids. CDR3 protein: CASSLASTHEQYF. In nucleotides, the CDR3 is TGCGCCAGCAGCTTGGCCAGTACCCACGAGCAGTACTTC.

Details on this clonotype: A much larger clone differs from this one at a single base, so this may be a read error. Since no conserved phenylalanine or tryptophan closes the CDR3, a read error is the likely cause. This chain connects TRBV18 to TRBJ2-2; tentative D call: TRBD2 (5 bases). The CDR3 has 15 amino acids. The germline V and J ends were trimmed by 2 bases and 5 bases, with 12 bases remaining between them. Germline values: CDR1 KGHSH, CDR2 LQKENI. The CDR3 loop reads CASSPMATGTGELFS. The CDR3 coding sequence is TGTGCCAGCTCACCAATGGCTACGGGGACCGGGGAGCTGTTTTCT.

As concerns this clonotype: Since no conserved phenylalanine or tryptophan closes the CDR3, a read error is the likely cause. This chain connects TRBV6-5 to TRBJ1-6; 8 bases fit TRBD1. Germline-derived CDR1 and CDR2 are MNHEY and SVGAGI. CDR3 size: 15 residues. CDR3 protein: CGSRHRGVNNSPLHL. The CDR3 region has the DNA TGTGGCAGCAGGCACAGGGGGGTGAATAATTCACCCCTCCACCTT.

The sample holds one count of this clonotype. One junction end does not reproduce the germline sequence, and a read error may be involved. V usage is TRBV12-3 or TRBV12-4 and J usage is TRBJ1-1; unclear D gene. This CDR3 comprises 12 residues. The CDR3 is CASSSKNTEAIF. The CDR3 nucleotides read TGTGCCAGCAGTTCAAAGAACACTGAAGCCATCTTT.

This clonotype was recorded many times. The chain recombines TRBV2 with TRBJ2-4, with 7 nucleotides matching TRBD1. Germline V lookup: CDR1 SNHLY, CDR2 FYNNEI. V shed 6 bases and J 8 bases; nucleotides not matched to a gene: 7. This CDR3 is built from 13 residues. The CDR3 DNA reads TGTGCCAGCAGCGACGACAGGGTCGACATTCAGTACTTC. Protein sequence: CASSDDRVDIQYF. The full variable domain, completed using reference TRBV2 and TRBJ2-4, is EPEVTQTPSHQVTQMGQEVILRCVPISNHLYFYWYRQILGQKVEFLVSFYNNEISEKSEIFDDQFSVERPDGSNFTLKIRSTKLEDSAMYFCASSDDRVDIQYFGAGTRLSVL.

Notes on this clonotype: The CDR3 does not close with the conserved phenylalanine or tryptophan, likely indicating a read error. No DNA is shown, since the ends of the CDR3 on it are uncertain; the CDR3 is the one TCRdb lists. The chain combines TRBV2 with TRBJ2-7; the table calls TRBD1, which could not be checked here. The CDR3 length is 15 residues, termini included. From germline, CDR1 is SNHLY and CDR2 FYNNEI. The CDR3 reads CASSENRAVSYKKYL.

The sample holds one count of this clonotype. CDR3 loop: CANGRTDRESFF. The DNA for the CDR3 is TGTGCCAACGGCCGGACGGACAGGGAATCTTTCTTT. The chain employs TRBV11-2 and TRBJ1-1; TRBD1 matches 8 bases. The CDR3 covers 12 residues. Germline CDR1 is SGHAT and CDR2 is FQNNGV. V lost 10 bases, J lost 12 bases, and 13 bases stayed unmatched.

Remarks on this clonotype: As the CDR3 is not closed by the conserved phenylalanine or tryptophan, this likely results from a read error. CDR3 nucleotide sequence: TGTGCCAGCAGTGCGGACAGGGGCAGGGGTGAGCAGTTCCTC. Translation gives CASSADRGRGEQFL. The chain combines TRBV5-6 with TRBJ2-1, with 9 bases lining up with TRBD1. The CDR3 length is 14 residues. After removal of 5 bases from V and 9 bases from J, the junction contained 9 bases not matched to a gene. The germline gives CDR1 SGHDT, CDR2 YYEEEE.

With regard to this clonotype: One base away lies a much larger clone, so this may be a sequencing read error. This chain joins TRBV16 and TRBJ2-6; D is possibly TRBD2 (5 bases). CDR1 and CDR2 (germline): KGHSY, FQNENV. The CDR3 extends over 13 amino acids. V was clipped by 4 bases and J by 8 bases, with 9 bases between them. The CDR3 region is CASSPPGTNVLTF. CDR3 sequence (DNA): TGTGCCAGCAGCCCCCCGGGGACCAACGTCCTGACTTTC.

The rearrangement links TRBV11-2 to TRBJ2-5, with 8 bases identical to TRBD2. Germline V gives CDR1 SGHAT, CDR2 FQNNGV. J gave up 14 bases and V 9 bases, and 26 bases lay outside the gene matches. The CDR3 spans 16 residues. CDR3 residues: CASSPTPGGGKETQYF. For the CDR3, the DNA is TGTGCCAGTAGCCCAACTCCTGGCGGGGGGAAAGAGACACAATACTTC.

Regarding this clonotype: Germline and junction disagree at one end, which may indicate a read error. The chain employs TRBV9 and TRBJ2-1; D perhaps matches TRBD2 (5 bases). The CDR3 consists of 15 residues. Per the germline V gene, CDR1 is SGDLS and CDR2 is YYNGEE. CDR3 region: CVSSPGFSSYNEQFF. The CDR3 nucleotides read TGTGTCAGCAGCCCGGGATTCAGCTCCTACAATGAGCAGTTCTTC.

The CDR3 loop reads CASNPGLARADTQYF. The CDR3 DNA reads TGTGCCAGTAACCCGGGACTAGCGCGAGCAGATACGCAGTATTTT. The rearrangement uses TRBV11-1 and TRBJ2-3; 10 bases fit TRBD2. The CDR3 is 15 residues long. Germline trimming cut 9 bases from V and 4 bases from J; bases unmatched to any gene: 10. CDR1 SGHAT and CDR2 FQDESV come from the germline V gene (reference sequence).

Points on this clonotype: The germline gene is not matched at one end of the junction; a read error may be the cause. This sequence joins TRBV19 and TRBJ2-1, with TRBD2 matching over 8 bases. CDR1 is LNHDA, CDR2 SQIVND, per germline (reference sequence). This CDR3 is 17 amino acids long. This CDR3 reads CASSTFFGAGVYNEQFF. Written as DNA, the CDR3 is TGTGCAAGTAGTACGTTCTTTGGAGCGGGAGTGTACAATGAGCAGTTCTTC.